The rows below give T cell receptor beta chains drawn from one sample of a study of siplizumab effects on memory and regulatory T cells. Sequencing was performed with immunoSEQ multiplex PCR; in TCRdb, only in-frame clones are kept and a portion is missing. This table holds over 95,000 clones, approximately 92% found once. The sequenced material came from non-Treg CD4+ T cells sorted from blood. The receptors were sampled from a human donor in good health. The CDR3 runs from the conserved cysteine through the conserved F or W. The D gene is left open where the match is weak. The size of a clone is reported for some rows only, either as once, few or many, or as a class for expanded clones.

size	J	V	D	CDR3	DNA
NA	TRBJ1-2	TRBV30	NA	CAWSVEAAYGYTF	TGTGCCTGGAGTGTAGAGGCGGCCTATGGCTACACCTTC
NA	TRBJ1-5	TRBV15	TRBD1	CATSRKQGLDQPQHF	TGTGCCACCAGCAGGAAACAGGGGCTAGATCAGCCCCAGCATTTT
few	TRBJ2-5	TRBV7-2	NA	CASSPWAGAETQYF	TGTGCCAGCAGCCCGTGGGCGGGGGCAGAGACCCAGTACTTC
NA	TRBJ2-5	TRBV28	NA	CASSSPPEETQYF	TGTGCCAGCAGTTCCCCCCCCGAGGAGACCCAGTACTTC
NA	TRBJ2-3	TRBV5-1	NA	CASSLVDTDTQYF	TGCGCCAGCAGCTTGGTAGATACAGATACGCAGTATTTT
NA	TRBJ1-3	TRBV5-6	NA	CASSLGADSFGNTIYF	TGTGCCAGCAGCTTGGGTGCCGACAGCTTTGGAAACACCATATATTTT
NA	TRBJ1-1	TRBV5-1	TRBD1	CASSLALAVGQQGEAFF	TGCGCCAGCAGCTTGGCGTTGGCAGTAGGTCAACAGGGGGAAGCTTTCTTT
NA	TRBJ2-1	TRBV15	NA	CATSAGTYNEQFF	TGTGCCACCAGCGCAGGAACCTACAATGAGCAGTTCTTC
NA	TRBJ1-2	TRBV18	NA	CASSLDINYGYTF	TGTGCCAGCTCGCTTGACATCAACTATGGCTACACCTTC
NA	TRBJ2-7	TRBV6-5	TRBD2	CASSYDAGDYEQYF	TGTGCCAGCAGTTACGACGCGGGGGACTACGAGCAGTACTTC
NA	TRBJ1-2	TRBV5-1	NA	CASSLPQGGYGYTF	TGCGCCAGCAGCTTACCTCAGGGTGGCTATGGCTACACCTTC
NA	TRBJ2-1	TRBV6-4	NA	CASSDRGGPSSDEQFF	TGTGCCAGCAGTGACAGGGGGGGGCCCTCGAGCGATGAGCAGTTCTTC
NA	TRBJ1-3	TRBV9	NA	CASSVRSYGNTIYF	TGTGCCAGCAGCGTCCGGTCGTATGGAAACACCATATATTTT
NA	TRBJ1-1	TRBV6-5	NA	CASSTTTGTEAFF	TGTGCCAGCAGTACAACTACAGGCACTGAAGCTTTCTTT
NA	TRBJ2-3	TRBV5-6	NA	CASSQRNQPASTDTQYF	TGTGCCAGCAGCCAAAGGAATCAACCCGCTAGCACAGATACGCAGTATTTT
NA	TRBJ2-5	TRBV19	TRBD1	CASSLRTGVRETQYF	TGTGCCAGTAGTCTCAGGACAGGGGTCCGAGAGACCCAGTACTTC
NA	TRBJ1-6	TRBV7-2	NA	CASSLISGSNSPLHF	TGTGCCAGCAGCCTTATATCCGGGTCTAATTCACCCCTCCACTTT
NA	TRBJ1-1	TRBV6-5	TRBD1	CASSPTTGGTEAFF	TGTGCCAGCAGCCCTACGACAGGGGGCACTGAAGCTTTCTTT
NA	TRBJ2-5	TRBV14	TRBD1	CASSQVSGTGFWNVQETQYF	TGTGCCAGCAGCCAAGTCAGCGGGACAGGGTTCTGGAACGTCCAAGAGACCCAGTACTTC
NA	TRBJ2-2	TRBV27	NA	CASSFTADTGELFF	TGTGCCAGCAGTTTCACGGCAGACACCGGGGAGCTGTTTTTT
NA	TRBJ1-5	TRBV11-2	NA	CASSLDPQGNQPQHF	TGTGCCAGCAGCTTAGATCCGCAGGGCAATCAGCCCCAGCATTTT
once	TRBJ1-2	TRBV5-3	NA	CAIRKTDCYGYTF	TGTGCGATTCGTAAGACCGATTGCTATGGCTACACCTTC
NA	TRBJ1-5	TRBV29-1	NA	CSVGGLGGNQPQHF	TGCAGCGTTGGAGGGCTTGGGGGCAATCAGCCCCAGCATTTT
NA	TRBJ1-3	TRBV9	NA	CASSVGPGGGLNSGNTIYF	TGTGCCAGCAGCGTCGGTCCAGGAGGGGGACTTAACTCTGGAAACACCATATATTTT
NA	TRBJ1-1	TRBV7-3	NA	CASSWKAGGEAFF	TGTGCCAGCAGCTGGAAGGCCGGGGGTGAAGCTTTCTTT
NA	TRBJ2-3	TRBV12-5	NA	CASGLVPATDTQYF	TGTGCTAGTGGTTTGGTACCGGCCACAGATACGCAGTATTTT
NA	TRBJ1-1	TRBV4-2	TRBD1	CASSDRAGTEAFF	TGTGCCAGCAGTGACAGGGCTGGGACTGAAGCTTTCTTT
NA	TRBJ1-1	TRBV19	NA	CASRQGQDTEAFF	TGTGCCAGTAGACAGGGTCAGGACACTGAAGCTTTCTTT
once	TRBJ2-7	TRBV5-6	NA	CASSLIHEQYF	TGTGCCAGCAGCTTGATCCACGAGCAGTACTTC
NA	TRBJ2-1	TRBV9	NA	CASSRRPEDYNEQFF	TGTGCCAGCAGCCGCCGACCCGAGGACTACAATGAGCAGTTCTTC
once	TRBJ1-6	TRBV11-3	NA	CASRLPAQGQSPLHF	TGTGCCAGCAGACTCCCGGCGCAGGGACAATCACCCCTCCACTTT